The rows below give T cell receptor beta chains drawn from one sample of a study of T cell repertoires in cytomegalovirus infection. TCRdb called the reads again in MiXCR, with one record for every CDR3 protein. Altogether about 490,000 distinct CDR3 sequences are present, about 15% being singletons, with the ten largest covering roughly a quarter. The source material was CD8+ T cells from PBMCs. Receptor source: a human donor in good health (CMV status not recorded). Some clones in this sample may be carry-over from other donors' samples. Each CDR3 is given with its conserved first and last residue. Each record gives: V gene, J gene, D gene, clone size, CDR3 DNA, CDR3 protein. D genes are given only for firm matches. Only part of the rows carry a size: once, few, many, or a class if the clone is expanded.

v_call: TRBV7-9
j_call: TRBJ2-3
d_call: TRBD2
clone_size: -
cdr3_nt: TGTGCCAGCAGAGCGGGGGGGCGGACTTTCACAGATACGCAGTATTTT
cdr3_aa: CASRAGGRTFTDTQYF

v_call: TRBV7-9
j_call: TRBJ1-2
d_call: TRBD1
clone_size: many
cdr3_nt: TGTGCCAGCAGTGGCCTGGACAGGGACTTTATAGACTATGGCTACACCTTC
cdr3_aa: CASSGLDRDFIDYGYTF

v_call: TRBV27
j_call: TRBJ1-1
d_call: -
clone_size: many
cdr3_nt: TGTGCCAGCAGTTCCTCCTCTCGACGGAGTGACACTGAAGCTTTCTTT
cdr3_aa: CASSSSSRRSDTEAFF

v_call: TRBV6-1
j_call: TRBJ2-7
d_call: -
clone_size: few
cdr3_nt: TGTGCCAGCAGTGAAATTCTGGACGAGCAGTACTTC
cdr3_aa: CASSEILDEQYF

v_call: TRBV28
j_call: TRBJ2-3
d_call: TRBD2
clone_size: -
cdr3_nt: TGTGCCAGCAGTTTACCGGCCACTAGCGGGAGTTCAGGCACAGATACGCAGTATTTT
cdr3_aa: CASSLPATSGSSGTDTQYF

v_call: TRBV12-3/TRBV12-4
j_call: TRBJ2-7
d_call: TRBD1
clone_size: many
cdr3_nt: TGTGCCAGCAGTAGGGGACAGCCAGACTCCTACGAGCAGTACTTC
cdr3_aa: CASSRGQPDSYEQYF

v_call: TRBV7-9
j_call: TRBJ1-5
d_call: -
clone_size: many
cdr3_nt: TGTGCCAGCAGCTTAGCAGGAGACGGTCAGCCCCAGCATTTT
cdr3_aa: CASSLAGDGQPQHF

v_call: TRBV9
j_call: TRBJ1-1
d_call: -
clone_size: -
cdr3_nt: TGTGCCAGCAGCGAGGATCTAACGAACACTGAAGCTTTCTTT
cdr3_aa: CASSEDLTNTEAFF

v_call: TRBV27
j_call: TRBJ1-2
d_call: -
clone_size: many
cdr3_nt: TGTGCCAGCAGCCGGGGCAACTATGGCTACACCTTC
cdr3_aa: CASSRGNYGYTF

v_call: TRBV7-6
j_call: TRBJ2-4
d_call: -
clone_size: many
cdr3_nt: TGTGCCAGCAGCCCAATTCTAAGGGGTTTGGGAAACATTCAGTACTTC
cdr3_aa: CASSPILRGLGNIQYF

v_call: TRBV6-1
j_call: TRBJ2-7
d_call: -
clone_size: few
cdr3_nt: TGTGCCAACACGAGACAGTCCTCCTACGAGCAGTACTTC
cdr3_aa: CANTRQSSYEQYF

v_call: TRBV27
j_call: TRBJ1-6
d_call: -
clone_size: few
cdr3_nt: TGTGCCAGCAAGGGTCAGGGAGGGGATTCACCCCTCCACTTT
cdr3_aa: CASKGQGGDSPLHF

v_call: TRBV5-6
j_call: TRBJ2-1
d_call: -
clone_size: few
cdr3_nt: TGTGCCAGCAGCCAGGGACGAACCAATGAGCAGTTCTTC
cdr3_aa: CASSQGRTNEQFF

v_call: TRBV12-3/TRBV12-4
j_call: TRBJ2-7
d_call: -
clone_size: many
cdr3_nt: TGTGCCAGCAGTTTACTCGGGGTTTCTTACGAGCAGTACTTC
cdr3_aa: CASSLLGVSYEQYF

v_call: TRBV6-1
j_call: TRBJ1-1
d_call: -
clone_size: many
cdr3_nt: TGTGCCACCTCCTTTGGGGACACTGAAGCTTTCTTT
cdr3_aa: CATSFGDTEAFF

v_call: TRBV3-1
j_call: TRBJ2-5
d_call: -
clone_size: few
cdr3_nt: TGTGCCAGCAGCCAAGAAACACAGGTCGACCAAGAGACCCAGTACTTC
cdr3_aa: CASSQETQVDQETQYF

v_call: TRBV7-9
j_call: TRBJ1-2
d_call: -
clone_size: many
cdr3_nt: TGTGCCAGCAGCTTAGAGATAGGGACGAACTATGGCTACACCTTC
cdr3_aa: CASSLEIGTNYGYTF

v_call: TRBV27
j_call: TRBJ2-7
d_call: -
clone_size: few
cdr3_nt: TGTGCCAGCAGTTTAGAATCAGGGGCCTACGAGCAGTACTTC
cdr3_aa: CASSLESGAYEQYF

v_call: TRBV27
j_call: TRBJ1-1
d_call: TRBD1
clone_size: few
cdr3_nt: TGTGCCAGCAGTACGACAGGGGCATTTAACACTGAAGCTTTCTTT
cdr3_aa: CASSTTGAFNTEAFF

v_call: TRBV6-5
j_call: TRBJ2-1
d_call: -
clone_size: few
cdr3_nt: TGTGCCAGCAGCCCGTCCCCAGGAGAGTCCTGGGCTTACAATGAGCAGTTCTTC
cdr3_aa: CASSPSPGESWAYNEQFF

v_call: TRBV6-7
j_call: TRBJ1-4
d_call: -
clone_size: -
cdr3_nt: TGTGCCAGCAGTTACGGTCACAGCCTAAATGAAAAACTGTTTTTT
cdr3_aa: CASSYGHSLNEKLFF

v_call: TRBV14
j_call: TRBJ2-7
d_call: TRBD1
clone_size: -
cdr3_nt: TGTGCCAGCAGCCCCGAGGACAGGGGGGGTTACGAGCAGTACTTC
cdr3_aa: CASSPEDRGGYEQYF

v_call: TRBV27
j_call: TRBJ2-5
d_call: TRBD2
clone_size: -
cdr3_nt: TGTGCCAGCAGTTATGGACTAGAGGCGACCCAGTACTTC
cdr3_aa: CASSYGLEATQYF

v_call: TRBV7-9
j_call: TRBJ1-5
d_call: -
clone_size: many
cdr3_nt: TGTGCCAGCAGCCCGGGGGAACAGCCCCAGCATTTT
cdr3_aa: CASSPGEQPQHF

v_call: TRBV25-1
j_call: TRBJ2-3
d_call: -
clone_size: -
cdr3_nt: TGTGCCAGCAGTCCCACTGGGGGGAGACAACAAGATACGCAGTATTTT
cdr3_aa: CASSPTGGRQQDTQYF

v_call: TRBV28
j_call: TRBJ2-1
d_call: -
clone_size: many
cdr3_nt: TGTGCCAGCAGTTTCCTCCGAAAGGCGTCTGAGCAGTTCTTC
cdr3_aa: CASSFLRKASEQFF

v_call: TRBV12-3/TRBV12-4
j_call: TRBJ1-4
d_call: -
clone_size: many
cdr3_nt: TGTGCCAGCAGTTTAGGCCCCGGGGAAACTAATGAAAAACTGTTTTTT
cdr3_aa: CASSLGPGETNEKLFF

v_call: TRBV7-9
j_call: TRBJ1-1
d_call: -
clone_size: many
cdr3_nt: TGTGCCAGCAAGTTTAGCGAGCACAACCTAAAGGGGGCTTTCTTT
cdr3_aa: CASKFSEHNLKGAFF

v_call: TRBV18
j_call: TRBJ1-5
d_call: -
clone_size: -
cdr3_nt: TGTGCCAGCTCACCTTCCGCGGGGGGAACGAATCAGCCCCAGCATTTT
cdr3_aa: CASSPSAGGTNQPQHF

v_call: TRBV12-3/TRBV12-4
j_call: TRBJ2-5
d_call: TRBD1
clone_size: -
cdr3_nt: TGTGCCAGCAGCCTTGGAATGGGACAGGGAAGAGAGACCCAGTACTTC
cdr3_aa: CASSLGMGQGRETQYF

v_call: TRBV6-1
j_call: TRBJ2-3
d_call: -
clone_size: many
cdr3_nt: TGTGCCAGCAGTGAAGACGTCAGGACAGATACGCAGTATTTT
cdr3_aa: CASSEDVRTDTQYF

v_call: TRBV4-1
j_call: TRBJ2-2
d_call: TRBD2
clone_size: many
cdr3_nt: TGCGCCAGCAGCCCCGGACTAGCGGGTTTCACCGGGGAGCTGTTTTTT
cdr3_aa: CASSPGLAGFTGELFF

v_call: TRBV7-4
j_call: TRBJ2-7
d_call: TRBD1
clone_size: -
cdr3_nt: TGTGCCAGCAGCTTAGGACAGGGGCTGGACTACGAGCAGTACTTC
cdr3_aa: CASSLGQGLDYEQYF

v_call: TRBV20-1
j_call: TRBJ2-1
d_call: -
clone_size: few
cdr3_nt: TGCAGTGCTAGAGAGAGCGGAGGGTCCTACAATGAGCAGTTCTTC
cdr3_aa: CSARESGGSYNEQFF